The source of this T cell receptor beta chain is a study of breast tumors, draining lymph nodes, adjacent tissues. TCRdb reprocessed the multiplex PCR reads via MiXCR and lists one record per CDR3 protein. Of roughly 86,000 distinct CDR3 sequences listed, roughly 20% are singletons. Breast cancer patients provided tissue from their axillary draining lymph nodes. Points on this clonotype: Its antigen is currently unknown. A much larger clone lies a single base off, so this may be a read error.

General observations from the study: Findings are consistent with lymph node origin and intratumoral expansion of most tumor T cells. Compared with lymph nodes, tumors were less diverse; compared with nontumor tissue, more.

The sequenced sample consisted of axillary lymph node tissue. This sequence was found in a female donor with breast cancer. Some clones in this sample may be carry-over from other donors' samples.

The CDR3 coding sequence is TGTGCCAGTAGTACTCCCACAGCGGGAGGCCGAAGCTCCTACAATGGGCAGTTCTTC. It codes for CASSTPTAGGRSSYNGQFF. This chain joins TRBV19 and TRBJ2-1; 9 nucleotides line up with TRBD2. CDR3 length: 19 residues. CDR1 LNHDA and CDR2 SQIVND come from the germline V gene (reference sequence).